The T cell receptor beta chain under discussion was sequenced for a study of CD8 T cells in Susac syndrome. The CDR3 loop spans 15 amino acids. Trimming stripped 5 bases from V and 3 bases from J, with 16 bases between. Germline-derived CDR1 and CDR2 are SEHNR and FQNEAQ (reference sequence). TCR beta was sequenced from blood CD8+ and CD4+ T cells. TEMRA cells were FACS-enriched, unlike CD8+ and CD4+ T cells, which were negatively isolated. Random-hexamer reverse transcription was applied to roughly 0.45 to 1 ug RNA. TCRdb passed the immunoSEQ multiplex PCR reads through MiXCR, listing each CDR3 protein once. Of 200,000 to 250,000 distinct CDR3 sequences detected, 80% to 95% appear once; the ten largest clones hold around 0.14%.

This sequence originates from a human donor with multiple sclerosis. This chain joins TRBV7-9 and TRBJ1-2, with a tentative D call TRBD1 (6 bases). Sample: CD8+ T cells from PBMCs. The CDR3 DNA sequence: TGTGCCAGCAGCACCGGGACACTACTTCACTATGGCTACACCTTC. Its protein is CASSTGTLLHYGYTF.